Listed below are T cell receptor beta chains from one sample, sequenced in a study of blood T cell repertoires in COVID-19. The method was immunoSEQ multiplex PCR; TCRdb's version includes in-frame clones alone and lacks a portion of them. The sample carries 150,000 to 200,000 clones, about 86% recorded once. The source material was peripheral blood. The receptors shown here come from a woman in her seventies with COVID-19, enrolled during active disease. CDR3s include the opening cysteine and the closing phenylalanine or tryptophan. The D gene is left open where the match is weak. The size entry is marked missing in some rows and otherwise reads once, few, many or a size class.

CDR3 DNA: TGTGCCAGCAGCCCCGTAGAGTCTAGCGGGACAGATACGCAGTATTTT; CDR3 protein: CASSPVESSGTDTQYF; V gene: TRBV11-3; clone size: NA; J gene: TRBJ2-3; D gene: TRBD2
CDR3 DNA: TGTGCCAGCAGCGCACAGGGAGATTCACCCCTCCACTTT; CDR3 protein: CASSAQGDSPLHF; V gene: TRBV11-2; clone size: NA; J gene: TRBJ1-6; D gene: NA
CDR3 DNA: TGTGCCAGCAGCCAAGGGGGCTACGAGCAGTACTTC; CDR3 protein: CASSQGGYEQYF; V gene: TRBV12-3/TRBV12-4; clone size: NA; J gene: TRBJ2-7; D gene: NA
CDR3 DNA: TGTGCCAGCTACGGACAACTAGGGGGTACGCAGTATTTT; CDR3 protein: CASYGQLGGTQYF; V gene: TRBV27; clone size: NA; J gene: TRBJ2-3; D gene: NA
CDR3 DNA: TGTGCCAGCATCCCCGGGGGGCGCATTCAGCCCCAGCATTTT; CDR3 protein: CASIPGGRIQPQHF; V gene: TRBV28; clone size: NA; J gene: TRBJ1-5; D gene: NA
CDR3 DNA: TGTGCCAGCAGCCCGAAGGCCGCTAGGTTTATAGCAGATACGCAGTATTTT; CDR3 protein: CASSPKAARFIADTQYF; V gene: TRBV4-2; clone size: NA; J gene: TRBJ2-3; D gene: NA
CDR3 DNA: TGTGCCAGCAGTCGGGGGACAGCAGATACGCAGTATTTT; CDR3 protein: CASSRGTADTQYF; V gene: TRBV6-5; clone size: NA; J gene: TRBJ2-3; D gene: NA
CDR3 DNA: TGTGCCAGTAGTACCCGGACAGGGATGAGCACAGATACGCAGTATTTT; CDR3 protein: CASSTRTGMSTDTQYF; V gene: TRBV19; clone size: NA; J gene: TRBJ2-3; D gene: TRBD1
CDR3 DNA: TGTGCCAGCAGCCCTTCACGGGATCAGCCCCAGCATTTT; CDR3 protein: CASSPSRDQPQHF; V gene: TRBV7-2; clone size: NA; J gene: TRBJ1-5; D gene: NA
CDR3 DNA: TGTGCCACCGGGACTCAGAACACCGGGGAGCTGTTTTTT; CDR3 protein: CATGTQNTGELFF; V gene: TRBV15; clone size: NA; J gene: TRBJ2-2; D gene: NA
CDR3 DNA: TGTGCCAGCAGCTTAGTTACTAACTATGGCTACACCTTC; CDR3 protein: CASSLVTNYGYTF; V gene: TRBV7-9; clone size: few; J gene: TRBJ1-2; D gene: NA
CDR3 DNA: TGTGCCACCTTAGCGGGCCCCCAACAAGAGACCCAGTACTTC; CDR3 protein: CATLAGPQQETQYF; V gene: TRBV10-3; clone size: NA; J gene: TRBJ2-5; D gene: TRBD2
CDR3 DNA: TGTGCCAGCAGTGACGGGACAGCACTAACGATGAACACTGAAGCTTTCTTT; CDR3 protein: CASSDGTALTMNTEAFF; V gene: TRBV6-1; clone size: NA; J gene: TRBJ1-1; D gene: TRBD1
CDR3 DNA: TGTGCCAGCAGTTTAATAGGCAGGGCGAACACTGAAGCTTTCTTT; CDR3 protein: CASSLIGRANTEAFF; V gene: TRBV28; clone size: NA; J gene: TRBJ1-1; D gene: NA
CDR3 DNA: TGCGCCAGCAGCTTCGGGACTGAATACAATGAGCAGTTCTTC; CDR3 protein: CASSFGTEYNEQFF; V gene: TRBV5-1; clone size: NA; J gene: TRBJ2-1; D gene: NA
CDR3 DNA: TGTGCCAGCAGCCTCGGGAGTCAAACTGAAGCTTTCTTT; CDR3 protein: CASSLGSQTEAFF; V gene: TRBV9; clone size: NA; J gene: TRBJ1-1; D gene: NA
CDR3 DNA: TGTGCCAGTAGTCAGGACAGGACTAGCACAGATACGCAGTATTTT; CDR3 protein: CASSQDRTSTDTQYF; V gene: TRBV19; clone size: NA; J gene: TRBJ2-3; D gene: TRBD1
CDR3 DNA: TGTGCCAGCAGCTTGACAGCTAGCAATCAGCCCCAGCATTTT; CDR3 protein: CASSLTASNQPQHF; V gene: TRBV7-2; clone size: NA; J gene: TRBJ1-5; D gene: NA
CDR3 DNA: TGCGCCAGCAGCCAAGACCCTAGCGGGTACTACGAGCAGTACTTC; CDR3 protein: CASSQDPSGYYEQYF; V gene: TRBV4-3; clone size: NA; J gene: TRBJ2-7; D gene: TRBD2
CDR3 DNA: TGTGCCAGCAGTATGCCGGCGGGGCAGGGGGTGAAGTACGAGCAGTACTTC; CDR3 protein: CASSMPAGQGVKYEQYF; V gene: TRBV28; clone size: NA; J gene: TRBJ2-7; D gene: NA
CDR3 DNA: TGTGCCAGCAGCCCCATCGGGAGCGGTTATTCTAACAATGAGCAGTTCTTC; CDR3 protein: CASSPIGSGYSNNEQFF; V gene: TRBV5-4; clone size: NA; J gene: TRBJ2-1; D gene: NA
CDR3 DNA: TGTGCCAGCTCACCTCCTTCGGTGAACACTGAAGCTTTCTTT; CDR3 protein: CASSPPSVNTEAFF; V gene: TRBV18; clone size: NA; J gene: TRBJ1-1; D gene: NA
CDR3 DNA: TGTGCCTGGAGTCCAAACAGGGGGTCGGCTGAAGCTTTCTTT; CDR3 protein: CAWSPNRGSAEAFF; V gene: TRBV30; clone size: NA; J gene: TRBJ1-1; D gene: TRBD1
CDR3 DNA: TGTGCCAGCAGTGAAACTAGCGGGGTGACCCAGTACTTC; CDR3 protein: CASSETSGVTQYF; V gene: TRBV2; clone size: NA; J gene: TRBJ2-5; D gene: TRBD2
CDR3 DNA: TGTGCCAGCAGCTTACGACTAGCGGGACAAAATGAGCAGTTCTTC; CDR3 protein: CASSLRLAGQNEQFF; V gene: TRBV7-2; clone size: NA; J gene: TRBJ2-1; D gene: TRBD2
CDR3 DNA: TGTGCCAGCAGCGCCGGGACTAGCGGGAGCGGGTTGTTTTTT; CDR3 protein: CASSAGTSGSGLFF; V gene: TRBV7-3; clone size: NA; J gene: TRBJ2-2; D gene: TRBD2
CDR3 DNA: TGCGCCAGCAGCTTGGGACTAACGAACACCGGGGAGCTGTTTTTT; CDR3 protein: CASSLGLTNTGELFF; V gene: TRBV5-1; clone size: NA; J gene: TRBJ2-2; D gene: NA
CDR3 DNA: TGTGCCAGCAGTTGGATGGGGGGTCAGCCCCAGCATTTT; CDR3 protein: CASSWMGGQPQHF; V gene: TRBV27; clone size: NA; J gene: TRBJ1-5; D gene: NA
CDR3 DNA: TGTGCCAGCAGTCCAGGGTTCTATGGCTACACCTTC; CDR3 protein: CASSPGFYGYTF; V gene: TRBV28; clone size: NA; J gene: TRBJ1-2; D gene: NA
CDR3 DNA: TGTGCCAGCAGTTACTCGAAAGGGACAGGCCGATCGGCGCAGTATTTT; CDR3 protein: CASSYSKGTGRSAQYF; V gene: TRBV6-5; clone size: NA; J gene: TRBJ2-3; D gene: TRBD1
CDR3 DNA: TGTGCCAGCTCACGGAGTTCGGGGGACACAGATACGCAGTATTTT; CDR3 protein: CASSRSSGDTDTQYF; V gene: TRBV18; clone size: NA; J gene: TRBJ2-3; D gene: NA
CDR3 DNA: TGTGCCAGCACCGCTAGCGGGAGCTCCTACGAGCAGTACTTC; CDR3 protein: CASTASGSSYEQYF; V gene: TRBV18; clone size: NA; J gene: TRBJ2-7; D gene: TRBD2
CDR3 DNA: TGTGCCAGCAGTTACGAGGCGGGAGAGATTCAAGAGACCCAGTACTTC; CDR3 protein: CASSYEAGEIQETQYF; V gene: TRBV6-2/TRBV6-3; clone size: NA; J gene: TRBJ2-5; D gene: TRBD2
CDR3 DNA: TGTGCCAGCAGTTACGGGCTAAAAGGGGGCGAGCAGTACTTC; CDR3 protein: CASSYGLKGGEQYF; V gene: TRBV6-2/TRBV6-3; clone size: NA; J gene: TRBJ2-7; D gene: NA
CDR3 DNA: TGCGCCAGCAGCCAAGTAAACCGGGACAAGCGAGGCTATGGCTACACCTTC; CDR3 protein: CASSQVNRDKRGYGYTF; V gene: TRBV4-3; clone size: once; J gene: TRBJ1-2; D gene: NA
CDR3 DNA: TGTGCCAGCAGCGCTGCAGGGATTGAAGAGACCCAGTACTTC; CDR3 protein: CASSAAGIEETQYF; V gene: TRBV3-1/TRBV3-2; clone size: NA; J gene: TRBJ2-5; D gene: NA
CDR3 DNA: TGTGCCAGCTCACCACCAGGGGTGACTGATGAAGCTTTCTTT; CDR3 protein: CASSPPGVTDEAFF; V gene: TRBV18; clone size: once; J gene: TRBJ1-1; D gene: NA
CDR3 DNA: TGTGCCAGCTCACCTATAACAACAGGGAACACTGAAGCTTTCTTT; CDR3 protein: CASSPITTGNTEAFF; V gene: TRBV18; clone size: NA; J gene: TRBJ1-1; D gene: NA
CDR3 DNA: TGTGCCAGCAGCCCCTGGGGACTAGCGGGAACCTACAATGAGCAGTTCTTC; CDR3 protein: CASSPWGLAGTYNEQFF; V gene: TRBV3-1/TRBV3-2; clone size: NA; J gene: TRBJ2-1; D gene: TRBD2
CDR3 DNA: TGTGCCAGCAGCTCTCCAGGTTCCCTCGGGGGCACTGAAGCTTTCTTT; CDR3 protein: CASSSPGSLGGTEAFF; V gene: TRBV7-8; clone size: NA; J gene: TRBJ1-1; D gene: NA
CDR3 DNA: TGCGCCAGCAGCTTCTCGGGAGGGAACTACAATGAGCAGTTCTTC; CDR3 protein: CASSFSGGNYNEQFF; V gene: TRBV5-1; clone size: NA; J gene: TRBJ2-1; D gene: TRBD2